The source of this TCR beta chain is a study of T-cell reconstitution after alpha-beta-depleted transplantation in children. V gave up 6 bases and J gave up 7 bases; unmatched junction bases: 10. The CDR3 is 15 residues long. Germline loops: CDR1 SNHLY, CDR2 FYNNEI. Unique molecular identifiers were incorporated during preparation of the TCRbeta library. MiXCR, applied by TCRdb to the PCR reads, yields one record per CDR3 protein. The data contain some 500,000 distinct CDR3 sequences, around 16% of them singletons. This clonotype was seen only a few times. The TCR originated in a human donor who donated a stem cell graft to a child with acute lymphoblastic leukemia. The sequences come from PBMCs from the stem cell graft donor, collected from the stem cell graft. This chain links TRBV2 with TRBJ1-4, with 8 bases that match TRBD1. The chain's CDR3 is CASSGMTGAFEKLFF. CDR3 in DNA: TGTGCCAGCAGCGGGATGACAGGGGCCTTTGAAAAACTGTTTTTT. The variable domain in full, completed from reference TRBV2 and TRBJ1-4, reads EPEVTQTPSHQVTQMGQEVILRCVPISNHLYFYWYRQILGQKVEFLVSFYNNEISEKSEIFDDQFSVERPDGSNFTLKIRSTKLEDSAMYFCASSGMTGAFEKLFFGSGTQLSVL.